This TCR beta chain was profiled in a study of Graves' ophthalmopathy and Graves' hyperthyroidism. Findings of the study overall: Most expanded thyroid clonotypes above 0.001 frequency also appeared in blood.

There are 12 residues in the CDR3. Trimming removed 6 bases at V and 7 bases at J, with 12 bases between. This clonotype has ten or more counts. Its cognate antigen is unknown. Transcripts of RNA were the source for amplifying TCR beta CDR3 regions. Second-round multiplex PCR came after first-round RT-PCR with HTBI primers. TCRdb independently ran MiXCR on the multiplex PCR reads; one entry per CDR3 protein. This sample has about 220,000 distinct CDR3 sequences, with about a fifth found just once. This TCR came from a woman between 50 and 59 years old with Graves' ophthalmopathy. Sequenced input: peripheral blood. The chain uses TRBV12-3 or TRBV12-4 and TRBJ2-5; a weak D match, TRBD2 (5 bases). The CDR3 DNA reads as TGTGCCAGCAGGGCGGACTGGGGGACCCAGTACTTC. This codes for CASRADWGTQYF.